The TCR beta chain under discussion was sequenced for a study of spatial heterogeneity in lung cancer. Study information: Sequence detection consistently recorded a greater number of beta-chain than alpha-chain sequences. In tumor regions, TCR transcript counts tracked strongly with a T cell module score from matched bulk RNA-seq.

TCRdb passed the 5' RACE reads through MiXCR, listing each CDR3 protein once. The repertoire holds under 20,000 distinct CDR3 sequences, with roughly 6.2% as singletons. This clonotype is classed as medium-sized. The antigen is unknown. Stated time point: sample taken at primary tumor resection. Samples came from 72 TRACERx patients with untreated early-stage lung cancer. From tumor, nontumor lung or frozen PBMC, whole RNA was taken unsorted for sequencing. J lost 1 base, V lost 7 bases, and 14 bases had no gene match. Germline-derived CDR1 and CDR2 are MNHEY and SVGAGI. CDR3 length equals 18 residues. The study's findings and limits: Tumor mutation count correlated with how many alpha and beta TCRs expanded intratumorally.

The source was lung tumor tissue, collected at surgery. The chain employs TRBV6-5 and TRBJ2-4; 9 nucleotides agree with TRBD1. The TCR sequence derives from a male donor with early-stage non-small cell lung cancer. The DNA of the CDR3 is TGTGCCAGCACTCCCATTCCGACAGGGGGTGCTGCCAAAAACATTCAGTACTTC. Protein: CASTPIPTGGAAKNIQYF.